The 31 T cell receptor beta chains in this list originate from one sample, sequenced in a study of CD49a tissue-resident CD8 T cells in human skin. Some clones are missing from TCRdb's copy, which holds only in-frame ones; the method was immunoSEQ multiplex PCR. The table includes hundreds of clones, 65% detected once. The sample consisted of CD103- CD8+ T cells sorted from skin dermis. These receptors came from a human donor in good health.

The rearrangement links TRBV25-1 to TRBJ1-4; possible D gene TRBD1, 6 bases. The CDR3 has 14 residues. Germline-derived CDR1 and CDR2 are MGHDK and SYGVNS. Trimming took off 4 bases at V and 14 bases at J, with 20 bases between the two ends. CDR3 in DNA: TGTGCCAGCAGTGGGACAGTCGGGACCGGATTTCTGTTTTTT. Translating gives CASSGTVGTGFLFF.

J is TRBJ1-5 and V is TRBV28; D not certain. Trimming stripped 5 bases from V and 4 bases from J, with 6 bases between. This CDR3 contains 12 residues. The germline gives CDR1 MDHEN, CDR2 SYDVKM. Here the CDR3 DNA reads TGTGCCAGCAGTCGGGGAAATCAGCCCCAGCATTTT. This sequence encodes CASSRGNQPQHF.

This clone was counted once. The chain has TRBV7-6 and TRBJ2-7; perhaps TRBD2 as D (6 bases). V was shortened by 4 bases and J by 4 bases, with 8 bases between the two germline ends. The CDR3 consists of 12 residues. CDR1 SGHVS and CDR2 FNYEAQ come from the germline V gene. The CDR3 coding sequence is TGTGCCAGCAGCTCGGAGGGGTACGAGCAGTACTTC. Protein sequence: CASSSEGYEQYF.

V and J are TRBV4-2 and TRBJ1-2; D perhaps matches TRBD1 (6 bases). The V gene's germline CDR1 is LGHNA and CDR2 YNFKEQ. V lost 0 bases and J lost 2, with 10 bases in between. This CDR3 is built from 15 residues. In nucleotides, the CDR3 is TGTGCCAGCAGCCAAGAAATGGACAGAAACTATGGCTACACCTTC. It codes for CASSQEMDRNYGYTF.

The rearrangement joins TRBV4-1 to TRBJ1-2; unclear D gene. This CDR3 region has 13 residues. Germline V gives CDR1 MGHRA, CDR2 YSYEKL. V was trimmed by 5 bases and J by 3 bases, leaving 10 bases between them. The CDR3 sequence: CASSAESYYGYTF. CDR3 in DNA: TGCGCCAGCAGCGCAGAAAGTTACTATGGCTACACCTTC.

This rearrangement joins TRBV7-9 to TRBJ2-3; possibly TRBD1 for D (6 bases). V was pared by 1 base and J by 2 bases, with 16 bases between. The CDR3 runs to 17 residues. Germline CDR1 SEHNR, CDR2 FQNEAQ (reference sequence). The CDR3 nucleotides read TGTGCCAGCAGCTTAGTGCAGGGGATGTGGGACACAGATACGCAGTATTTT. Protein product: CASSLVQGMWDTDTQYF. The full variable domain, in which reference TRBV7-9 and TRBJ2-3 provide the parts outside the CDR3, is DTGVSQNPRHKITKRGQNVTFRCDPISEHNRLYWYRQTLGQGPEFLTYFQNEAQLEKSRLLSDRFSAERPKGSFSTLEIQRTEQGDSAMYLCASSLVQGMWDTDTQYFGPGTRLTVL.

V is TRBV4-3 and J is TRBJ1-3; D unresolved. Germline-derived CDR1 and CDR2 are LGHNA and YSLEER. The CDR3 sequence is 16 residues long. Trimming pared 0 bases from V and 0 bases from J, leaving 9 bases between. The CDR3 is CASSQDGGYSGNTIYF. As DNA, the CDR3 is TGCGCCAGCAGCCAAGACGGCGGCTACTCTGGAAACACCATATATTTT.

This chain connects TRBV15 to TRBJ2-7, with D maybe TRBD1 (6 bases). Germline-derived CDR1 and CDR2 are LNHNV and YYDKDF (reference sequence). The length of the CDR3 is 13 residues. V lost 1 base, J lost 5 bases, and 9 bases lay in between. CDR3 protein: CATSRVNRDEQYV. DNA for the CDR3: TGTGCCACCAGCAGAGTAAACAGGGACGAGCAGTACGTC.

J is TRBJ2-3 and V is TRBV7-3; a weak D match, TRBD2 (6 bases). Germline V gene data show CDR1 as SGHTA and CDR2 as FQGTGA. V was trimmed by 5 bases and J by 0 bases, leaving 18 bases between them. CDR3 length equals 17 residues. CDR3 region: CASSRLRRDLSTDTQYF. The CDR3 nucleotides are TGTGCCAGCAGCCGCCTACGGAGGGACCTAAGCACAGATACGCAGTATTTT.

This chain uses TRBV6-1 with TRBJ1-1; D is unresolved. The CDR3 runs 10 residues. V was pared by 10 bases and J by 7 bases, with 10 bases between. Germline assignment: CDR1 MNHNS and CDR2 SASEGT. This CDR3 is CATAGGEAFF. The CDR3 DNA reads TGTGCCACCGCGGGCGGTGAAGCTTTCTTT.

J is TRBJ2-7 and V is TRBV4-2; 9 bases line up with TRBD2. Unmatched junction bases numbered 2, after V lost 0 bases and J lost 2 bases. This CDR3 comprises 15 residues. The germline gives CDR1 LGHNA, CDR2 YNFKEQ. In nucleotides, the CDR3 is TGTGCCAGCAGCCAAGAGCGGGGGGGCCCCTACGAGCAGTACTTC. Its protein is CASSQERGGPYEQYF.

The V gene is TRBV1, the J gene TRBJ1-2. TRBV1 is tagged as a pseudogene. This CDR3 comprises 16 residues. CDR3 loop: CTSSRKRLRKTYGYTF. The CDR3 DNA follows: TGCACCAGCAGTAGAAAGCGTTTGCGAAAGACCTATGGCTACACCTTC.

Only one count was recorded for this clone. The rearrangement uses TRBV5-6 and TRBJ1-3, with D uncertain. The CDR3 is 16 amino acids. With 0 bases removed from V and 0 bases from J, the gap between germline ends came to 10 bases. CDR1 is SGHDT and CDR2 is YYEEEE in the germline V gene. The chain's CDR3 is CASSLVRGFSGNTIYF. DNA of the CDR3: TGTGCCAGCAGCTTGGTCAGAGGGTTCTCTGGAAACACCATATATTTT.

This sequence joins TRBV7-8 and TRBJ1-5, with D unresolved. V was pared by 2 bases and J by 0 bases, with 11 bases between. Looked up from germline, CDR1 is SGHVS and CDR2 is FQNEAQ. CDR3 length equals 16 residues. This CDR3 is CASSLTAAYSNQPQHF. The CDR3 region has the DNA TGTGCCAGCAGCTTAACAGCAGCATATAGCAATCAGCCCCAGCATTTT.

The sample holds a few counts of this clone. The chain uses TRBV12-2 and TRBJ2-7; the table gives TRBD1 as D, unverified against the DNA. TRBV12-2 is deemed a pseudogene. CDR3 size: 18 residues. In DNA form, the CDR3 reads TGTGCAAGTCGCTCCCTCACCGGTACCGGGACAGGACACTACGAGCAGTACTTC. It specifies CASRSLTGTGTGHYEQYF.

The V call is TRBV9, the J call TRBJ1-1, with a weak D call TRBD1 (6 bases). The CDR3 spans 15 residues. Per germline, CDR1 SGDLS and CDR2 YYNGEE. Deletions cut 4 bases from V and 5 bases from J, with 18 bases between. The CDR3 DNA sequence: TGTGCCAGCAGCTCCGGACCCGGGCAGGGGACTGAAGCTTTCTTT. Its protein is CASSSGPGQGTEAFF.

This chain links TRBV4-1 with TRBJ2-1, with TRBD1 matching 10 bases. Trimming took 3 bases from V and 5 from J; bases not matched to a gene: 10. The CDR3 is made up of 17 amino acids. Per germline, CDR1 MGHRA and CDR2 YSYEKL. CDR3 DNA: TGCGCCAGCAGCCAGCCTTACCGGGACAGGGGCCACAATGAGCAGTTCTTC. Its translation is CASSQPYRDRGHNEQFF.

The chain employs TRBV9 and TRBJ2-1, with TRBD2 identical over 10 bases. CDR3 length: 14 residues. Germline V lookup: CDR1 SGDLS, CDR2 YYNGEE. J was trimmed by 8 bases and V by 3 bases; bases with no gene match: 5. CDR3 DNA sequence: TGTGCCAGCAGCGGTAGCGGGGGGTACGATGAGCAGTTCTTC. This translates into CASSGSGGYDEQFF.

The rearrangement joins TRBV7-9 to TRBJ2-7; a weak D match, TRBD1 (5 bases). Germline V gene sequence: CDR1 SEHNR, CDR2 FQNEAQ (reference sequence). The V and J ends lost 5 bases and 2 bases respectively, with 13 bases between them. The CDR3 has 14 residues. CDR3 protein: CASSRTGRTYEQYF. The CDR3 DNA reads TGTGCCAGCAGCCGAACAGGTCGAACCTACGAGCAGTACTTC.

This clone was recorded once. The rearrangement joins TRBV9 to TRBJ2-1; 12 bases match TRBD2. The CDR3 extends over 18 amino acids. Germline assignment: CDR1 SGDLS and CDR2 YYNGEE. J lost 6 bases, V lost 3 bases, and 13 bases had no gene match. The CDR3 protein is CASSDLAGLAGSVNEQFF. The CDR3, as DNA: TGTGCCAGCAGCGACTTGGCCGGACTAGCGGGGTCCGTCAATGAGCAGTTCTTC.

The gene calls are TRBV27 and TRBJ1-2; tentative D call: TRBD1 (5 bases). The V gene lost 5 bases and the J gene lost 3 bases, with 10 bases spanning the gap. The CDR3 runs 13 residues. CDR1 MNHEY and CDR2 SMNVEV come from the germline V gene (reference sequence). The CDR3 sequence is CASSPGGDYGYTF. The DNA for the CDR3 is TGTGCCAGCAGTCCCGGGGGGGACTATGGCTACACCTTC.

The rearrangement links TRBV4-2 to TRBJ2-7; 9 nucleotides align to TRBD2. The V and J ends lost 2 bases and 4 bases, in that order; junction bases with no gene match: 3. CDR1 and CDR2 from the germline V gene are LGHNA and YNFKEQ. This CDR3 region has 14 residues. The DNA of the CDR3 is TGTGCCAGCAGCCAACCGGGACTAGCATACGAGCAGTACTTC. It codes for CASSQPGLAYEQYF.

V is TRBV7-8 and J is TRBJ2-1; possibly TRBD2 for D (6 bases). Germline values: CDR1 SGHVS, CDR2 FQNEAQ. Trimming took off 8 bases at V and 8 bases at J, with 22 bases between the two ends. The CDR3 consists of 15 residues. Written as DNA, the CDR3 is TGTGCCAGCTCCACCCCGGCGGGGCCGAGGGATGAGCAGTTCTTC. It translates to CASSTPAGPRDEQFF.

The CDR3 is CASSPGQGVEAFF. CDR3 sequence (DNA): TGTGCCAGCAGCCCGGGACAGGGCGTTGAAGCTTTCTTT. V usage is TRBV5-4 and J usage is TRBJ1-1; 9 nucleotides align to TRBD1. V lost 4 bases and J lost 7; bases outside the gene matches: 5. Germline V gives CDR1 SGHNT, CDR2 YYREEE (reference sequence). This CDR3 contains 13 residues.

The chain links TRBV27 to TRBJ1-5; no definite D call. This CDR3 is built from 14 residues. CDR1 and CDR2 (germline): MNHEY, SMNVEV (reference sequence). V was shortened by 5 bases and J by 2 bases, with 10 bases between the two germline ends. The CDR3 is CASSISRGNQPQHF. The CDR3 DNA sequence: TGTGCCAGCAGTATCTCGAGGGGCAATCAGCCCCAGCATTTT.

The chain combines TRBV6-4 with TRBJ2-7, with a possible D match to TRBD1 (6 bases). Trimming cost V 7 bases and J 2 bases, with 12 bases left between them. Germline lookup yields CDR1 MRHNA and CDR2 SNTAGT. CDR3 size: 13 residues. The CDR3 spells CASTPDSTYEQYV. The CDR3 nucleotides read TGTGCCAGCACTCCGGACAGTACCTACGAGCAGTACGTC.

This clone was counted a few times. V is TRBV30 and J is TRBJ2-2; D gene ambiguous. Trimming stripped 5 bases from V and 6 bases from J, with 10 bases between. The CDR3 extends over 12 amino acids. Germline V CDR1 and CDR2: GTSNPN, SVGIG (reference sequence). The CDR3 sequence: CAWSGISGELFF. The DNA of the CDR3 is TGTGCCTGGTCAGGTATCTCCGGGGAGCTGTTTTTT. Filled out from reference TRBV30 and TRBJ2-2, the complete variable domain reads SQTIHQWPATLVQPVGSPLSLECTVEGTSNPNLYWYRQAAGRGLQLLFYSVGIGQISSEVPQNLSASRPQDRQFILSSKKLLLSDSGFYLCAWSGISGELFFGEGSRLTVL.

This clone was counted a few times. The V gene is TRBV19, the J gene TRBJ2-1; D remains ambiguous. The CDR3 is 15 residues long. The germline V gene encodes CDR1 LNHDA and CDR2 SQIVND (reference sequence). Trimming pared 3 bases from V and 1 base from J, leaving 10 bases between. CDR3 DNA: TGTGCCAGTAGTATTGGTTCACAGTCCTACAATGAGCAGTTCTTC. Translation: CASSIGSQSYNEQFF.

The chain carries TRBV28 and TRBJ1-5; 10 positions agree with TRBD1. The V segment lost 10 bases and the J segment 6 bases; nucleotides outside the gene matches: 6. Germline loops: CDR1 MDHEN, CDR2 SYDVKM. The CDR3 loop spans 13 amino acids. The CDR3 bases are TGTGCCACCGGACAGGGGGGGGGTCAGCCCCAGCATTTT. Protein product: CATGQGGGQPQHF.

The rearrangement joins TRBV19 to TRBJ2-4, with 16 bases lining up with TRBD2. Germline assignment: CDR1 LNHDA and CDR2 SQIVND (reference sequence). Unmatched junction bases numbered 3, after V lost 3 bases and J lost 1 base. There are 18 residues in the CDR3. The CDR3 region has the DNA TGTGCCAGTAGTATGGGACTAGCGGGGGGGCCTGCCAAAAACATTCAGTACTTC. As protein: CASSMGLAGGPAKNIQYF. Using reference TRBV19 and TRBJ2-4 for the parts outside the CDR3, the full variable domain is DGGITQSPKYLFRKEGQNVTLSCEQNLNHDAMYWYRQDPGQGLRLIYYSQIVNDFQKGDIAEGYSVSREKKESFPLTVTSAQKNPTAFYLCASSMGLAGGPAKNIQYFGAGTRLSVL.

CDR3 amino acids: CASSLSILSRDRGRPTTGELFF. CDR3 sequence (DNA): TGTGCCAGCAGCTTATCCATACTTTCCCGGGACAGGGGCCGCCCCACGACCGGGGAGCTGTTTTTT. The rearrangement links TRBV7-6 to TRBJ2-2; 10 nucleotides agree with TRBD1. In germline, CDR1 is SGHVS, CDR2 FNYEAQ. The CDR3 extends over 22 amino acids. Unmatched junction bases numbered 23, after V lost 2 bases and J lost 5 bases.